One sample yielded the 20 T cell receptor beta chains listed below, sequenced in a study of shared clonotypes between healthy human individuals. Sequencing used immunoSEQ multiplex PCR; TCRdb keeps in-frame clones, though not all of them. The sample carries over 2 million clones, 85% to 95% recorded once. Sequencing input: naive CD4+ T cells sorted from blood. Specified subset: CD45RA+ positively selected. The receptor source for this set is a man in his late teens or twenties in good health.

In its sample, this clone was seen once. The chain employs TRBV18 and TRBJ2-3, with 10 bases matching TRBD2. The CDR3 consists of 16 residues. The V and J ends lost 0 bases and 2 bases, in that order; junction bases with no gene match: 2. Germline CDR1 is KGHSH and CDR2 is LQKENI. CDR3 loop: CASSPPGTSVTDTQYF. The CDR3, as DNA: TGTGCCAGCTCACCACCCGGGACTAGCGTCACAGATACGCAGTATTTT.

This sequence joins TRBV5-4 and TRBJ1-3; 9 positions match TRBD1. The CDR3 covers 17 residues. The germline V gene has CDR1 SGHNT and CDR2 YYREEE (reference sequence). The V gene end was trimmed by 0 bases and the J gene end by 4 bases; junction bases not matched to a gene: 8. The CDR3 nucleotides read TGTGCCAGCAGCTTGGGGGGGACAGGGATAAGAGGAAACACCATATATTTT. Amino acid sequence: CASSLGGTGIRGNTIYF.

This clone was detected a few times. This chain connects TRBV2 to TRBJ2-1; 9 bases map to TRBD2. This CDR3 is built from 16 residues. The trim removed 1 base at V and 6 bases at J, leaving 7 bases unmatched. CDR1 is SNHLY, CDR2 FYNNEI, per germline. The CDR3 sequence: CASSEVGSGGLNEQFF. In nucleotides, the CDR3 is TGTGCCAGCAGTGAAGTGGGTAGCGGGGGCCTCAATGAGCAGTTCTTC.

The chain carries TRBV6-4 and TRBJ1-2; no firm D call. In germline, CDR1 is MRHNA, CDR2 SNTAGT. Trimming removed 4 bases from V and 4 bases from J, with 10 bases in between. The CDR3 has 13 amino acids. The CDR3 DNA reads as TGTGCCAGCAGTGTGGAGTCAAGCTATGGCTACACCTTC. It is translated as CASSVESSYGYTF.

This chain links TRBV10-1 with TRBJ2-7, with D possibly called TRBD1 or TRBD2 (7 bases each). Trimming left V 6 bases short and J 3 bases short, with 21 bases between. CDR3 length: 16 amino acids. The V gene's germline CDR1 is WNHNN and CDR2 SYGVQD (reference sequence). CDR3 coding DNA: TGCGCCAGCAGACCCACCAGGGGGGGGATAGACTACGAGCAGTACTTC. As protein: CASRPTRGGIDYEQYF.

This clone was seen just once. The CDR3 loop is CASNPLGGTNTEAFF. For the CDR3, the DNA is TGTGCCAGCAACCCACTGGGGGGTACGAACACTGAAGCTTTCTTT. J is TRBJ1-1 and V is TRBV27, with D perhaps TRBD1 (5 bases). The CDR3 totals 15 residues. In germline, CDR1 is MNHEY, CDR2 SMNVEV (reference sequence). The germline V and J ends were trimmed by 7 bases and 1 base, with 16 bases remaining between them.

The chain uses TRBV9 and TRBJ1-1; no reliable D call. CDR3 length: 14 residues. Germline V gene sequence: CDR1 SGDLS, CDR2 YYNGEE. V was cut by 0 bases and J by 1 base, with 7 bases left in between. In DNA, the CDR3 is TGTGCCAGCAGCGTAGAACCAAGGAACACTGAAGCTTTCTTT. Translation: CASSVEPRNTEAFF.

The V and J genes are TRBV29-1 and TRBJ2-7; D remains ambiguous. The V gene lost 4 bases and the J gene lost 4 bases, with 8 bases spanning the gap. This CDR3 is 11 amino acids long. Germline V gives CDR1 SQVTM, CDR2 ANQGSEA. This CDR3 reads CSVGVEYEQYF. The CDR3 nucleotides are TGCAGCGTTGGAGTCGAGTACGAGCAGTACTTC.

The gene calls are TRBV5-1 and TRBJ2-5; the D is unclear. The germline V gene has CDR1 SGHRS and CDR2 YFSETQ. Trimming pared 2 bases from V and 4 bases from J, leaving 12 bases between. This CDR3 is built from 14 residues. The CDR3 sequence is CASSFVLSRETQYF. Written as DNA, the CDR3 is TGCGCCAGCAGCTTCGTCCTCTCCAGAGAGACCCAGTACTTC.

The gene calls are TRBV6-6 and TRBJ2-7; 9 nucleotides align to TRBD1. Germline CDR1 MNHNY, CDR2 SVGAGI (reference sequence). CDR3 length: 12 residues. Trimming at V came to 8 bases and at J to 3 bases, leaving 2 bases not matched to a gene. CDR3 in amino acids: CASAGQGYEQYF. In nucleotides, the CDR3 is TGTGCCAGCGCGGGACAGGGCTACGAGCAGTACTTC.

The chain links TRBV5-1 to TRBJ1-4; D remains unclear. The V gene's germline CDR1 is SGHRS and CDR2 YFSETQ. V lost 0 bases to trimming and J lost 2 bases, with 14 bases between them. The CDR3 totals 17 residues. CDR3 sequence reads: CASSLAPAVATNEKLFF. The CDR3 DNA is TGCGCCAGCAGCTTGGCGCCAGCAGTGGCGACTAATGAAAAACTGTTTTTT.

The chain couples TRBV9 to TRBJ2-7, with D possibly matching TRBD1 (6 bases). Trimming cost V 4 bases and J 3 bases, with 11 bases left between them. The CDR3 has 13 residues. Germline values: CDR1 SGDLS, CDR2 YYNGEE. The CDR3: CASSKDRYYEQYF. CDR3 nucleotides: TGTGCCAGCAGCAAGGACAGATACTACGAGCAGTACTTC.

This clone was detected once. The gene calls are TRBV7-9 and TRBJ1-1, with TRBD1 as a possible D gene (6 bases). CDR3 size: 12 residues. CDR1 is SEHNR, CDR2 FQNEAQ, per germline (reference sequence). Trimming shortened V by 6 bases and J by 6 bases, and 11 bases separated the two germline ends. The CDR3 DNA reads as TGTGCCAGCAGTCCCCAGGGGCCTGAAGCTTTCTTT. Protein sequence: CASSPQGPEAFF.

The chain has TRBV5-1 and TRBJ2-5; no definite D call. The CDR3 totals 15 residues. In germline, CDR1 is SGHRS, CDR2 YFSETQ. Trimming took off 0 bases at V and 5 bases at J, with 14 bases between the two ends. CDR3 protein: CASSLAFGIGETQYF. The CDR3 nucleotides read TGCGCCAGCAGCTTGGCCTTTGGGATCGGGGAGACCCAGTACTTC.

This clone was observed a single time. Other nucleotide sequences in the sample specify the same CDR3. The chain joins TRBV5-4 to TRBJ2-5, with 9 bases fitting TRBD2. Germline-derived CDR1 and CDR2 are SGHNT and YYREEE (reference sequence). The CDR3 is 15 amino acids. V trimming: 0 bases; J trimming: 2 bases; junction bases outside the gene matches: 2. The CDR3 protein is CASSLGLAGQETQYF. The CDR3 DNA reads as TGTGCCAGCAGCTTGGGTCTAGCGGGGCAAGAGACCCAGTACTTC.

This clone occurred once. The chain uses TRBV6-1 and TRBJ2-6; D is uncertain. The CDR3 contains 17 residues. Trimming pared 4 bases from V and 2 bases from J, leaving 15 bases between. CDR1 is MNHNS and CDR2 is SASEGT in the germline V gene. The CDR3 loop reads CASSGDMLHAGANVLTF. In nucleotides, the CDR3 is TGTGCCAGCAGTGGAGACATGCTGCATGCTGGGGCCAACGTCCTGACTTTC.

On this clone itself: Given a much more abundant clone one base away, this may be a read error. The CDR3 bases are TGTGCCAGCAGCCAAACAGGGTTTACTGAAGCTTTCTTT. Its translation: CASSQTGFTEAFF. The gene calls are TRBV11-3 and TRBJ1-1; a weak D match, TRBD1 (6 bases). Trimming removed 5 bases at V and 5 bases at J, with 12 bases between. This CDR3 is 13 amino acids long. Germline CDR1 is SGHNT and CDR2 is YENEEA.

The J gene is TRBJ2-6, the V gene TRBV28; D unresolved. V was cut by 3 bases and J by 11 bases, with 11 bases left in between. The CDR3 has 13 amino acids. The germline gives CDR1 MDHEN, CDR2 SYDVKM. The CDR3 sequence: CASSFDTPHVLTF. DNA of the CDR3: TGTGCCAGCAGTTTTGATACGCCCCACGTCCTGACTTTC.

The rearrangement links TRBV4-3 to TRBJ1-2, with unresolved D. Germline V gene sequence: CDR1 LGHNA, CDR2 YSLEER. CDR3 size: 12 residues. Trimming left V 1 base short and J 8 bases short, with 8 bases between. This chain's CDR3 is CASSQGRVGYTF. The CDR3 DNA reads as TGCGCCAGCAGCCAAGGACGGGTGGGCTACACCTTC.

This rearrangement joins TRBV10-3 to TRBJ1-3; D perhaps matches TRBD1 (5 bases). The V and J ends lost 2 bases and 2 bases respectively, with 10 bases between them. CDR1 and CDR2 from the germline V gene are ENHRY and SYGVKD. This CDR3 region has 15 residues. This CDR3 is CAISEGGTAGNTIYF. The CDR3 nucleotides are TGTGCCATCAGTGAGGGCGGGACGGCTGGAAACACCATATATTTT.